The next 8 T cell receptor beta chains were all read from a single sample in a study of T cells of healthy individuals. TCRdb redid the calling of the 5' RACE reads with MiXCR, one entry per CDR3 protein. The sample has 100,000 or so distinct CDR3 sequences, roughly a sixth seen once; the top ten hold under 7.5%. The receptors derive from a human donor in good health.

The chain recombines TRBV10-3 with TRBJ2-7; 7 bases are a match to TRBD1. This CDR3 is built from 16 residues. Trimming took 3 bases from V and 1 from J; bases not matched to a gene: 9. Germline V gives CDR1 ENHRY, CDR2 SYGVKD. CDR3 in DNA: TGTGCCATCAGTGACCCGGGTGAGGGGGCTTCCTACGAGCAGTACTTC. Encoded protein: CAISDPGEGASYEQYF.

This clonotype was picked up many times. The V call is TRBV7-9, the J call TRBJ1-1, with D possibly matching TRBD1 (6 bases). The germline V gene has CDR1 SEHNR and CDR2 FQNEAQ (reference sequence). The CDR3 length is 15 residues. V lost 4 bases and J 4 bases, leaving 16 bases between the germline ends. The CDR3 sequence: CASSSNTGRGTEAFF. The CDR3 coding sequence is TGTGCCAGCAGCTCTAACACAGGGCGCGGCACTGAAGCTTTCTTT.

The chain employs TRBV6-6 and TRBJ2-4; 7 bases align to TRBD1. The V gene end was trimmed by 7 bases and the J gene end by 1 base; junction bases not matched to a gene: 4. The CDR3 sequence is 14 residues long. Looked up from germline, CDR1 is MNHNY and CDR2 is SVGAGI (reference sequence). CDR3 bases: TGTGCCAGCAACGACAGGGTGGCCAAAAACATTCAGTACTTC. It is translated as CASNDRVAKNIQYF.

The rearrangement joins TRBV7-8 to TRBJ2-1; unclear D gene. The CDR3 spans 13 residues. Germline loops: CDR1 SGHVS, CDR2 FQNEAQ. V was clipped by 5 bases and J by 7 bases, with 12 bases between them. CDR3 residues: CASSRFIENEQFF. CDR3 nucleotides: TGTGCCAGCAGCCGGTTTATCGAGAATGAGCAGTTCTTC.

This chain joins TRBV6-5 and TRBJ2-3; TRBD2 matches at 8 bases. The CDR3 length is 15 residues. V trimming: 5 bases; J trimming: 8 bases; junction bases outside the gene matches: 12. Looked up from germline, CDR1 is MNHEY and CDR2 is SVGAGI. CDR3 region: CASSPTGTSRGTQYF. CDR3 coding DNA: TGTGCCAGCAGTCCGACCGGGACTAGTCGGGGTACGCAGTATTTT.

The chain combines TRBV7-2 with TRBJ1-1, with 7 bases that match TRBD1. The germline V gene has CDR1 SGHTA and CDR2 FQGNSA. The J segment lost 4 bases and the V segment lost 5 bases, leaving 4 bases of the junction unmatched. The CDR3 has 13 residues. CDR3 sequence reads: CASSVTGVTEAFF. In DNA form, the CDR3 reads TGTGCCAGCAGCGTAACAGGGGTCACTGAAGCTTTCTTT. Full variable domain (outside the CDR3, taken from reference TRBV7-2 and TRBJ1-1): GAGVSQSPSNKVTEKGKDVELRCDPISGHTALYWYRQSLGQGLEFLIYFQGNSAPDKSGLPSDRFSAERTGGSVSTLTIQRTQQEDSAVYLCASSVTGVTEAFFGQGTRLTVV.

This chain uses TRBV6-2 or TRBV6-3 with TRBJ2-3; 9 positions agree with TRBD2. Germline trimming cut 10 bases from V and 0 bases from J; bases unmatched to any gene: 5. This CDR3 contains 14 residues. Germline V lookup: CDR1 MNHEY, CDR2 SVGEGT. Here the CDR3 DNA reads TGTGCCACCACTAGCGGGCAAAGCACAGATACGCAGTATTTT. Amino acids: CATTSGQSTDTQYF.

This clonotype was found a few times. The chain uses TRBV4-1 and TRBJ2-1; 10 bases are shared with TRBD2. The CDR3 is 16 amino acids. The J segment lost 10 bases and the V segment lost 4 bases, leaving 13 bases of the junction unmatched. CDR1 and CDR2 (germline): MGHRA, YSYEKL. The CDR3 coding sequence is TGCGCCAGCAGCCTCTCGGCGCGGCTAGCGGGAGAAGAGCAGTTCTTC. Translated, it gives CASSLSARLAGEEQFF.